Presented here are 10 T cell receptor beta chains from one specimen sequenced in a study of blood T cell repertoires in COVID-19. The method was immunoSEQ multiplex PCR; TCRdb's version includes in-frame clones alone and lacks a portion of them. Among tens of thousands of clones listed, 82% were seen once. The sequencing input was peripheral blood. The source of these receptors is a human donor in a cohort sampled during active COVID-19.

This sequence joins TRBV30 and TRBJ1-5, with D possibly TRBD1 on 6 matching bases. The V gene lost 2 bases and the J gene lost 0 bases, with 17 bases spanning the gap. The V gene's germline CDR1 is GTSNPN and CDR2 SVGIG (reference sequence). The CDR3 totals 17 residues. The DNA for the CDR3 is TGTGCCTGGAGTCGCGCCCTGACAGGCAATAGCAATCAGCCCCAGCATTTT. It specifies CAWSRALTGNSNQPQHF.

The chain carries TRBV14 and TRBJ1-4, with D unclear. The CDR3 consists of 15 residues. V gave up 3 bases and J gave up 5 bases, with 13 bases separating them. The germline V gene has CDR1 SGHDN and CDR2 FVKESK. The CDR3 sequence: CASSHGEGGNEKLFF. CDR3 bases: TGTGCCAGCAGCCACGGCGAGGGAGGGAATGAAAAACTGTTTTTT.

This clone has only a few counts. The same CDR3 can be traced to other DNA sequences in this sample. This chain connects TRBV5-1 to TRBJ1-6; D perhaps matches TRBD1 (6 bases). The germline V gene encodes CDR1 SGHRS and CDR2 YFSETQ. V lost 4 bases to trimming and J lost 8 bases, with 13 bases between them. The CDR3 consists of 14 residues. The CDR3 reads CASSIGQTDSPLHF. The DNA of the CDR3 is TGCGCCAGCAGCATAGGACAGACAGATTCACCCCTCCACTTT.

This sequence joins TRBV5-4 and TRBJ2-3, with D perhaps TRBD1 (5 bases). CDR3 length: 16 amino acids. Germline assignment: CDR1 SGHNT and CDR2 YYREEE (reference sequence). The V end lost 1 base, the J end lost 2 bases, and 14 bases lay between the germline ends. CDR3 DNA sequence: TGTGCCAGCAGCTTGAGGACACAAAGGATCACAGATACGCAGTATTTT. This encodes CASSLRTQRITDTQYF.

CDR3 protein: CASSPGLSGTGNTYEQYF. The CDR3 region has the DNA TGTGCCAGCAGCCCCGGGCTGTCCGGGACAGGGAATACCTACGAGCAGTACTTC. The rearrangement links TRBV5-4 to TRBJ2-7, with TRBD1 matching 9 bases. Germline assignment: CDR1 SGHNT and CDR2 YYREEE (reference sequence). This CDR3 spans 18 amino acids. The V gene end was trimmed by 4 bases and the J gene end by 2 bases; junction bases not matched to a gene: 16.

The CDR3 loop is CASNRDRGVYEQYF. DNA for the CDR3: TGTGCCAGCAACCGGGACAGGGGGGTCTACGAGCAGTACTTC. The chain uses TRBV6-5 and TRBJ2-7; TRBD1 agrees at 11 bases. J was trimmed by 3 bases and V by 7 bases; bases with no gene match: 5. In germline, CDR1 is MNHEY, CDR2 SVGAGI. The CDR3 totals 14 residues.

The V and J genes are TRBV10-3 and TRBJ2-7; 10 nucleotides agree with TRBD1. CDR3 length: 16 residues. After removal of 4 bases from V and 5 bases from J, the junction contained 11 bases not matched to a gene. Germline V gene lookup returns CDR1 ENHRY and CDR2 SYGVKD. Written as DNA, the CDR3 is TGTGCCATCAGTGGGGGACCGGGACAGGGGTTCGACGAGCAGTACTTC. Translated: CAISGGPGQGFDEQYF.

The J gene is TRBJ2-7, the V gene TRBV5-1, with 9 bases aligning to TRBD1. Trimming at V came to 3 bases and at J to 7 bases, leaving 5 bases not matched to a gene. The CDR3 consists of 13 residues. The germline CDR1 and CDR2 sequences are SGHRS and YFSETQ. CDR3 amino acids: CASSYRGQREQYF. The CDR3, as DNA: TGCGCCAGCAGCTACAGGGGGCAGAGAGAGCAGTACTTC.

The chain uses TRBV4-2 and TRBJ1-2, with a possible D match to TRBD1 (5 bases). In germline, CDR1 is LGHNA, CDR2 YNFKEQ. This CDR3 comprises 16 residues. Trimming removed 4 bases from V and 5 bases from J, with 20 bases in between. CDR3 DNA sequence: TGTGCCAGCAGCCTTAATGGGGGGGTGGATGAGTATGGCTACACCTTC. It encodes CASSLNGGVDEYGYTF.

The genes are TRBV2 and TRBJ2-7; D possibly corresponds to TRBD1 (5 bases). V was shortened by 5 bases and J by 6 bases, with 14 bases between the two germline ends. This CDR3 spans 13 amino acids. Germline V gene data show CDR1 as SNHLY and CDR2 as FYNNEI. In nucleotides, the CDR3 is TGTGCCAGCAGTCAGGACATGTCCGCCGAGCAGTACTTC. Protein sequence: CASSQDMSAEQYF.